This TCR beta chain was documented in a study of patients and donors after allogeneic stem cell transplantation. This clonotype was recorded at least ten times. TCRdb re-derived calls from the RT-PCR reads in MiXCR, one entry per CDR3 protein. The profile shows fewer than 75,000 distinct CDR3 sequences, 13% of them singletons. V was pared by 4 bases and J by 7 bases, with 12 bases between. Germline V gene data show CDR1 as SGHKS and CDR2 as YYEKEE (reference sequence). The CDR3 is 13 residues long. The chain has TRBV5-5 and TRBJ1-5; D is ambiguous. Sequencing input: blood, either unsorted or a sorted T cell fraction (not recorded which). The sequence was obtained from a human donor who was either an allogeneic HSCT recipient or a stem cell or donor lymphocyte infusion donor (not recorded which). It is not recorded whose cells these are; they may come from a transplant donor. As DNA, the CDR3 is TGTGCCAGCAGCCCAAGATTCGAGCAGCCCCAGCATTTT. Its protein product is CASSPRFEQPQHF.